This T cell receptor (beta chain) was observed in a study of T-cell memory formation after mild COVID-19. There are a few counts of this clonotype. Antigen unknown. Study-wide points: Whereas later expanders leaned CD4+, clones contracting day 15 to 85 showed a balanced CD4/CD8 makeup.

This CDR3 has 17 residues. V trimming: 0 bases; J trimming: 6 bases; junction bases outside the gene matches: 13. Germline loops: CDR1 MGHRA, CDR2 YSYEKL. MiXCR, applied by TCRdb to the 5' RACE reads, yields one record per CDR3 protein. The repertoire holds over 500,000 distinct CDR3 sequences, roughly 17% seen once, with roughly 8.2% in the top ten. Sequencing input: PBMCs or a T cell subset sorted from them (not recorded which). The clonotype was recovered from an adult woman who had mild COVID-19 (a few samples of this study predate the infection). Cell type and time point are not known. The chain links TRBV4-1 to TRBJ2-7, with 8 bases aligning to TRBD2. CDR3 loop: CASSQDTQYSGETEQYF. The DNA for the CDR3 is TGCGCCAGCAGCCAAGATACCCAGTATAGCGGGGAAACCGAGCAGTACTTC.